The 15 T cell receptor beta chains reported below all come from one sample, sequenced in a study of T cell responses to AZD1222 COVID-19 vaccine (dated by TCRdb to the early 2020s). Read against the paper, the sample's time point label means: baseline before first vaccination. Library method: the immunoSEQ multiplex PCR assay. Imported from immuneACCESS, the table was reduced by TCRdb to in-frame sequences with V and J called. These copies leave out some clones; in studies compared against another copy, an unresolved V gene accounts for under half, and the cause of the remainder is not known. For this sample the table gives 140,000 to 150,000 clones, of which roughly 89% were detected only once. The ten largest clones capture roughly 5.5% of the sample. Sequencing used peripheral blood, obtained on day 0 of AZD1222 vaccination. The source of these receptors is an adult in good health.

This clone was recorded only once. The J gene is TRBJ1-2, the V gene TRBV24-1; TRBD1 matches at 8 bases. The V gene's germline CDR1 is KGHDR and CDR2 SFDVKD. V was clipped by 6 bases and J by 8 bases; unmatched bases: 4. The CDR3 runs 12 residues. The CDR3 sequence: CATSKTGDGYTF. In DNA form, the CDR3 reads TGTGCCACCAGTAAGACAGGGGACGGCTACACCTTC.

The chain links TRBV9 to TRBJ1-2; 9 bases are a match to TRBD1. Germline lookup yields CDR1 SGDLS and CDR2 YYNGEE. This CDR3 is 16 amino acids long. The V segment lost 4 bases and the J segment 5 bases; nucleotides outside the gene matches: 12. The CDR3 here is CASSPPPGQGRYGYTF. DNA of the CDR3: TGTGCCAGCAGCCCCCCACCGGGACAGGGAAGATATGGCTACACCTTC. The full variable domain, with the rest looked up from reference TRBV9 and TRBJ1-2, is DSGVTQTPKHLITATGQRVTLRCSPRSGDLSVYWYQQSLDQGLQFLIQYYNGEERAKGNILERFSAQQFPDLHSELNLSSLELGDSALYFCASSPPPGQGRYGYTFGSGTRLTVV.

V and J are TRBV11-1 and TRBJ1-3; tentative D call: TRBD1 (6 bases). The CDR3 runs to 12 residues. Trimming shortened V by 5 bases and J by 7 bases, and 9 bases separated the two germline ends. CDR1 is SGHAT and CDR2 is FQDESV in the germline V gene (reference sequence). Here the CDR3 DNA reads TGTGCCAGCAGCCCGGACAGTAACACCATATATTTT. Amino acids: CASSPDSNTIYF.

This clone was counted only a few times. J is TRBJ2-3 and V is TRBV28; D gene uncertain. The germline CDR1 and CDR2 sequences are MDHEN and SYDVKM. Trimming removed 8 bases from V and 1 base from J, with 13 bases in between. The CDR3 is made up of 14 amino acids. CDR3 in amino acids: CASGGGVGTDTQYF. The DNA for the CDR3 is TGTGCCAGCGGCGGCGGAGTCGGCACAGATACGCAGTATTTT.

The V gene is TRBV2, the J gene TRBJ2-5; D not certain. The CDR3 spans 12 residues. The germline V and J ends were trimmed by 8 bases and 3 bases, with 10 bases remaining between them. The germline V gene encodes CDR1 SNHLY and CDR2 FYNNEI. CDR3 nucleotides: TGTGCCAGCCTCAACGTAAAAGAGACCCAGTACTTC. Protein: CASLNVKETQYF.

CDR3 protein: CASSQGGNEKLFF. The CDR3 coding sequence is TGTGCCAGCAGCCAAGGCGGGAATGAAAAACTGTTTTTT. The chain has TRBV4-2 and TRBJ1-4; D ambiguous. V dropped 1 base and J dropped 5 bases, with 5 bases sitting between them. Germline assignment: CDR1 LGHNA and CDR2 YNFKEQ. CDR3 size: 13 residues.

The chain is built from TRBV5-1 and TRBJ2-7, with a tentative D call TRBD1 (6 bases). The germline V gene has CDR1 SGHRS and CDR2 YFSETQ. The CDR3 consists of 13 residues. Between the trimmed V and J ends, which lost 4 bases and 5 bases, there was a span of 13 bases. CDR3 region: CASSRNRVDEQYF. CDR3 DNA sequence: TGCGCCAGCAGCCGCAACAGGGTTGACGAGCAGTACTTC.

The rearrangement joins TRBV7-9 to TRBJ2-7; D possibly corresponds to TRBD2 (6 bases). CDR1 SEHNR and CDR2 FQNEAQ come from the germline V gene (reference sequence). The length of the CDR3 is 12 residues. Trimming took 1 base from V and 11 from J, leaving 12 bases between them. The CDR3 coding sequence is TGTGCCAGCAGCTTAGGGAGGGGCCAAGAGTACTTC. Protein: CASSLGRGQEYF.

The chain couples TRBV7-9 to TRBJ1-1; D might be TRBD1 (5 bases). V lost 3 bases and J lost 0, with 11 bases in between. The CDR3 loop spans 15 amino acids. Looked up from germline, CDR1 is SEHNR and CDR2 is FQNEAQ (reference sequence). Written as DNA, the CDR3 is TGTGCCAGCAGCTTGGGGACGGCCATGAACACTGAAGCTTTCTTT. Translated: CASSLGTAMNTEAFF.

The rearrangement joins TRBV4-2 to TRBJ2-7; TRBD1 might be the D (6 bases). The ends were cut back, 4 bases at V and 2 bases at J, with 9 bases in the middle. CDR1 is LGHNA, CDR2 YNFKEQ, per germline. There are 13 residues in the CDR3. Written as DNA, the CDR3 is TGTGCCAGCAGCCGAGGGACAACCTACGAGCAGTACTTC. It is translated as CASSRGTTYEQYF.

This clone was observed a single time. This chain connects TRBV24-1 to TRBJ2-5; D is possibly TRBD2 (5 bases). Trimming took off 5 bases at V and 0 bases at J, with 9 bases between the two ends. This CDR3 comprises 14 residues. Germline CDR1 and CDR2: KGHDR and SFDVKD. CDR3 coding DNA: TGTGCCACCAGTGCCTCGGGGTACCAAGAGACCCAGTACTTC. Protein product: CATSASGYQETQYF.

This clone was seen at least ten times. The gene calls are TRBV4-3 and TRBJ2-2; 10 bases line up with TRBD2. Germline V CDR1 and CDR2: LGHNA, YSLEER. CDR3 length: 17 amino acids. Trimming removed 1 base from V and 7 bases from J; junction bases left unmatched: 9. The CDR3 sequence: CASSQGPSGGLNGELFF. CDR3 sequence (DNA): TGCGCCAGCAGCCAAGGACCTAGCGGGGGCCTTAACGGGGAGCTGTTTTTT.

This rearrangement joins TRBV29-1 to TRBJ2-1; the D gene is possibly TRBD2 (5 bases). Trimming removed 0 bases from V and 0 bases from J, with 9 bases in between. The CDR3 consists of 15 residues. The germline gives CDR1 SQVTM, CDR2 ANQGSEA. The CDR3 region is CSVEDDGSSYNEQFF. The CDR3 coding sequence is TGCAGCGTTGAAGATGATGGGAGCTCCTACAATGAGCAGTTCTTC.

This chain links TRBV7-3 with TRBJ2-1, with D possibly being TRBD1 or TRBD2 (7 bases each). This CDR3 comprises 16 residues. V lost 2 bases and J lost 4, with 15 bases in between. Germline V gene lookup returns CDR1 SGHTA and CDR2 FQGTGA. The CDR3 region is CASSLGRDSGYNEQFF. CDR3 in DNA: TGTGCCAGCAGCTTAGGGAGGGACAGCGGATACAATGAGCAGTTCTTC.

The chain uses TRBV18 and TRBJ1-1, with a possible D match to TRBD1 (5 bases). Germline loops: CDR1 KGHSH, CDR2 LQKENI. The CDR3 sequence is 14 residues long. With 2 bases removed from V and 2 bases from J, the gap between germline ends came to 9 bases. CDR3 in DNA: TGTGCCAGCTCACCAATTGGGACCAACACTGAAGCTTTCTTT. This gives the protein CASSPIGTNTEAFF.